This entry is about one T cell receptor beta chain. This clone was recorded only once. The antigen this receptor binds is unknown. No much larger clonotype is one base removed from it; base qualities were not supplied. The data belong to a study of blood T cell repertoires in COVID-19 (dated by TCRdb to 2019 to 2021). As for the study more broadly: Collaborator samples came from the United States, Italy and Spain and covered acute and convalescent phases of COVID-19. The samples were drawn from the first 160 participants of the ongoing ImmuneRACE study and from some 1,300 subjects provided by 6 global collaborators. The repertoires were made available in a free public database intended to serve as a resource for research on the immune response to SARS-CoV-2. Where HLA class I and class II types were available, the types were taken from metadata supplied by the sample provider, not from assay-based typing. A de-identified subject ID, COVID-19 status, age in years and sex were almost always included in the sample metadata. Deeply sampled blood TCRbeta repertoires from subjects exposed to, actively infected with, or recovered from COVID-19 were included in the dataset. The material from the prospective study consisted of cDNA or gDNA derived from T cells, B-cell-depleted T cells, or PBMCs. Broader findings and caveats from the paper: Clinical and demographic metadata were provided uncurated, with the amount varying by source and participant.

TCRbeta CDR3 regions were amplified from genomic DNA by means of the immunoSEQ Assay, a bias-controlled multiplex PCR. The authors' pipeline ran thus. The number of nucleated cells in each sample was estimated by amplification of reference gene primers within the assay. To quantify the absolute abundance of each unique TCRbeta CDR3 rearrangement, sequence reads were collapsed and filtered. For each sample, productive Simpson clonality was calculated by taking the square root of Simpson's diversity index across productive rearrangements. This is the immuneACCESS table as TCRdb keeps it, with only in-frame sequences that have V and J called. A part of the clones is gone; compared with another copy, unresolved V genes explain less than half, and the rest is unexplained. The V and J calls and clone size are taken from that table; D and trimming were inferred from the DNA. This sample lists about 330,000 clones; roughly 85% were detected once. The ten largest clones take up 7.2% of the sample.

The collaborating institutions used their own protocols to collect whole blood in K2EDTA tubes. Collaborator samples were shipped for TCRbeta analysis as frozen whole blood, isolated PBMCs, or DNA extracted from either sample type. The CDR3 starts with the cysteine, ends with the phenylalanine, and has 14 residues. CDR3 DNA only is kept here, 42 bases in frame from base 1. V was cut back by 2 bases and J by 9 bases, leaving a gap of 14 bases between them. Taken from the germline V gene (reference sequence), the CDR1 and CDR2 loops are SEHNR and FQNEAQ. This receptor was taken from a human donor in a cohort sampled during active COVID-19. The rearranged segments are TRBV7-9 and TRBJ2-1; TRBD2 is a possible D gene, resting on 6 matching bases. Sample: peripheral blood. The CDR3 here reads CASSLRALGGEQFF. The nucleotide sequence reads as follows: TGTGCCAGCAGCTTACGGGCCCTCGGGGGTGAGCAGTTCTTC.